This T cell receptor beta chain stems from a study of blood T cell repertoires in COVID-19. Per the study methods: The assay estimated nucleated cells by amplifying reference gene primers. Method: immunoSEQ multiplex PCR; TCRdb's copy keeps in-frame clones and lacks some. V and J calls plus clone size are reproduced from that table; the DNA served to infer D and trimming. This table has hundreds of thousands of clones, more than 85% appearing once. The specimen was peripheral blood. The source is a man aged 55 to 70 with acute or convalescent COVID-19.

The CDR3 here is CANRFGAEAFF. The CDR3 coding sequence is TGTGCCAACAGGTTCGGGGCTGAAGCTTTCTTT. The chain is built from TRBV12-3 or TRBV12-4 and TRBJ1-1; TRBD1 is a possible D gene (5 bases). The CDR3 runs to 11 residues. Trimming shortened V by 10 bases and J by 6 bases, and 12 bases separated the two germline ends.